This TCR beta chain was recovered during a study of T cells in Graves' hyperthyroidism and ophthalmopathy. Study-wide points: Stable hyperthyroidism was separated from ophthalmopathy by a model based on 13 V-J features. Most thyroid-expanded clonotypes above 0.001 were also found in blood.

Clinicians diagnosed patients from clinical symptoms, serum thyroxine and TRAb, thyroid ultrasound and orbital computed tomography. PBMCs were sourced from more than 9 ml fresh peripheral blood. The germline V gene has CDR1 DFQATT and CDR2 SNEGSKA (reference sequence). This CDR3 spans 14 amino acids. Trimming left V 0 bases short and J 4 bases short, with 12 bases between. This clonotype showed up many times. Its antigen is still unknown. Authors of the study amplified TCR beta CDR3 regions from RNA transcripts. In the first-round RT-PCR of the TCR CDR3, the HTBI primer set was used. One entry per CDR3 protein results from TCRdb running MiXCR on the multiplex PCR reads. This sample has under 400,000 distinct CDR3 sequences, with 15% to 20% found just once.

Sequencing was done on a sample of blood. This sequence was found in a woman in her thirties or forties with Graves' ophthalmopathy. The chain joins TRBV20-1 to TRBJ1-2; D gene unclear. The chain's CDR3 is CSARDQRIVYGYTF. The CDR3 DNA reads TGCAGTGCTAGAGATCAGAGGATCGTCTATGGCTACACCTTC.